The 23 T cell receptor beta chains reported below all come from one sample, sequenced in a study of T cells in Graves' hyperthyroidism and ophthalmopathy (dated by TCRdb to about 2019). The library was obtained by multiplex PCR. This sample was sequenced with an Illumina HiSeq 2000. TCR beta CDR3 regions were amplified from RNA transcripts. For the first round of RT-PCR on the TCR CDR3, the HTBI primer set was used together with the Qiagen OneStep RT-PCR kit. TCRdb redid the processing of the public reads, applying fastp at Q25 and MiXCR, and retained in-frame beta chains. Rows are unified per CDR3 protein, each entry keeping the most common DNA and genes. This sample comprises 250,000 to 300,000 distinct CDR3 sequences, less than 15% of them detected only once. The ten largest make up about 8% of the sample. The sample was blood. The receptors derive from a woman in her thirties with Graves' hyperthyroidism that later progressed to Graves' ophthalmopathy.

The chain joins TRBV6-1 to TRBJ2-1; unclear D gene. Trimming shortened V by 6 bases and J by 0 bases, and 15 bases separated the two germline ends. This CDR3 has 16 residues. Per the germline V gene, CDR1 is MNHNS and CDR2 is SASEGT. This CDR3 is CASSLRPGGSYNEQFF. The CDR3 nucleotides read TGTGCCAGCAGCCTCCGCCCAGGTGGCTCCTACAATGAGCAGTTCTTC.

This clonotype was recorded at least ten times. The rearrangement joins TRBV13 to TRBJ2-7; 11 bases are shared with TRBD2. The J segment lost 5 bases and the V segment lost 5 bases, leaving 11 bases of the junction unmatched. The CDR3 totals 16 residues. CDR1 is PRHDT and CDR2 is FYEKMQ in the germline V gene (reference sequence). The CDR3: CASSHTTSGSAHEQYF. In DNA form, the CDR3 reads TGTGCCAGCAGCCATACTACTAGCGGGAGTGCCCACGAGCAGTACTTC.

This clonotype has at least ten counts. The junction departs from germline at one end; a sequencing error may be responsible. The rearrangement joins TRBV2 to TRBJ2-7, with 10 bases identical to TRBD2. The CDR3 is made up of 15 amino acids. CDR1 and CDR2 (germline): SNHLY, FYNNEI. Here the CDR3 reads CASREGLAASYEQYF. DNA for the CDR3: TGTGCCAGCAGAGAAGGACTAGCGGCCTCCTACGAGCAGTACTTC.

Many counts were recorded for this clonotype. This chain connects TRBV7-9 to TRBJ1-2; D unclear. V was shortened by 6 bases and J by 8 bases, with 10 bases between the two germline ends. The CDR3 has 11 residues. In germline, CDR1 is SEHNR, CDR2 FQNEAQ (reference sequence). CDR3 nucleotides: TGTGCCAGCAGACAAATCGGGGGCTACACCTTC. Amino acids: CASRQIGGYTF.

This clonotype appeared many times. The chain joins TRBV7-2 to TRBJ2-5, with 16 bases aligning to TRBD2. V was clipped by 2 bases and J by 7 bases; unmatched bases: 13. The CDR3 is 19 amino acids. Germline V gene lookup returns CDR1 SGHTA and CDR2 FQGNSA. For the CDR3, the DNA is TGTGCCAGCAGCTTAAGGATAGGGGGGACTAGCGGGAGGGCGGTGACCCAGTACTTC. Its protein is CASSLRIGGTSGRAVTQYF.

This clonotype was observed many times. This sequence joins TRBV15 and TRBJ1-1, with D possibly matching TRBD1 (6 bases). The CDR3 sequence is 22 residues long. Germline lookup yields CDR1 LNHNV and CDR2 YYDKDF (reference sequence). V was pared by 0 bases and J by 4 bases, with 33 bases between. This chain's CDR3 is CATSRDLGQRSRGPTSSTEAFF. Written as DNA, the CDR3 is TGTGCCACCAGCAGAGATCTGGGGCAGAGAAGCAGGGGTCCCACATCGAGCACTGAAGCTTTCTTT.

This clonotype appeared many times. The V and J genes are TRBV3-1 and TRBJ2-7; tentative D call: TRBD2 (5 bases). V gave up 3 bases and J gave up 5 bases, with 14 bases separating them. The CDR3 loop spans 14 amino acids. Germline values: CDR1 LGHDT, CDR2 YNNKEL (reference sequence). CDR3 protein: CASSHTGIGDEQYF. The CDR3 bases are TGTGCCAGCAGCCATACCGGGATTGGGGACGAGCAGTACTTC.

The genes are TRBV29-1 and TRBJ1-3; possibly TRBD1 for D (5 bases). The CDR3 consists of 13 residues. V lost 3 bases and J 0 bases, leaving 6 bases between the germline ends. CDR1 is SQVTM and CDR2 is ANQGSEA in the germline V gene. The CDR3 bases are TGCAGCGTTGATGACAGCTCTGGAAACACCATATATTTT. Translated, it gives CSVDDSSGNTIYF.

The chain couples TRBV28 to TRBJ2-1, with TRBD2 matching 8 bases. This CDR3 has 15 residues. Per germline, CDR1 MDHEN and CDR2 SYDVKM. V shed 6 bases and J 7 bases; nucleotides not matched to a gene: 11. The CDR3: CASRDPGRGGNEQFF. Written as DNA, the CDR3 is TGTGCCAGCAGGGATCCGGGACGGGGGGGGAATGAGCAGTTCTTC.

This clonotype has just a few counts. This rearrangement joins TRBV7-2 to TRBJ1-5, with D possibly being TRBD1 (5 bases). The germline V gene encodes CDR1 SGHTA and CDR2 FQGNSA. The CDR3 has 15 residues. Trimming cost V 4 bases and J 2 bases, with 12 bases left between them. CDR3 sequence reads: CASSSPGGRNQPQHF. The CDR3 region has the DNA TGTGCCAGCAGCTCACCGGGGGGACGCAATCAGCCCCAGCATTTT.

This clonotype was recorded at least ten times. The V and J genes are TRBV18 and TRBJ2-3, with D possibly TRBD1 on 6 matching bases. The CDR3 consists of 12 residues. Germline CDR1 is KGHSH and CDR2 is LQKENI. Trimming took 6 bases from V and 4 from J, leaving 8 bases between them. Here the CDR3 DNA reads TGTGCCAGCTCGCCAGGGGCAGATACGCAGTATTTT. Translating gives CASSPGADTQYF.

As regards this clonotype: Just one base apart from a much larger clone, this may be a read error. This likely comes from a read error, as the CDR3 has no conserved phenylalanine or tryptophan at its end. The chain couples TRBV29-1 to TRBJ2-3; D possibly corresponds to TRBD2 (6 bases). Trimming shortened V by 7 bases and J by 5 bases, and 16 bases separated the two germline ends. The CDR3 contains 13 residues. CDR1 and CDR2 from the germline V gene are SQVTM and ANQGSEA. The CDR3 protein is CSDIAGSGDTQYV. The CDR3 nucleotides read TGCAGCGATATTGCCGGGAGTGGAGATACGCAGTATGTT.

This clonotype was counted many times. This chain connects TRBV28 to TRBJ2-7; D not certain. Germline CDR1 is MDHEN and CDR2 is SYDVKM. Trimming removed 5 bases at V and 4 bases at J, with 12 bases between. The CDR3 length is 13 residues. The CDR3 region is CASSPWTEYEQYF. The DNA for the CDR3 is TGTGCCAGCAGTCCCTGGACGGAGTACGAGCAGTACTTC.

Many counts were recorded for this clonotype. The chain recombines TRBV18 with TRBJ2-1; D gene uncertain. Germline CDR1 reads KGHSH; CDR2 reads LQKENI. The CDR3 sequence is 13 residues long. Trimming stripped 1 base from V and 9 bases from J, with 10 bases between. This CDR3 reads CASSPLASIEQFF. Written as DNA, the CDR3 is TGTGCCAGCTCACCACTGGCCTCAATTGAGCAGTTCTTC.

Only a few counts were recorded for this clonotype. The chain uses TRBV5-6 and TRBJ2-1, with a tentative D call TRBD2 (6 bases). Germline CDR1 and CDR2: SGHDT and YYEEEE. The CDR3 loop spans 12 amino acids. V was clipped by 2 bases and J by 12 bases, with 12 bases between them. The CDR3: CASSLSERVQFF. Here the CDR3 DNA reads TGTGCCAGCAGCTTATCGGAGCGGGTGCAGTTCTTC.

This clonotype occurred many times. This chain uses TRBV10-3 with TRBJ1-6, with unresolved D. Trimming pared 7 bases from V and 10 bases from J, leaving 14 bases between. The CDR3 has 13 amino acids. The germline V gene encodes CDR1 ENHRY and CDR2 SYGVKD. The CDR3 DNA sequence: TGTGCCATCACACCCCGGGAGGAATCACCCCTCCACTTT. Amino acids: CAITPREESPLHF.

At least ten counts were recorded for this clonotype. The chain is built from TRBV20-1 and TRBJ1-5; 7 bases line up with TRBD1. The CDR3 has 14 amino acids. The ends lost 5 bases at V and 2 bases at J; junction bases unmatched: 6. Looked up from germline, CDR1 is DFQATT and CDR2 is SNEGSKA (reference sequence). This CDR3 reads CSAGQAGGNQPQHF. Written as DNA, the CDR3 is TGCAGTGCTGGACAGGCGGGAGGCAATCAGCCCCAGCATTTT.

Points on this clonotype: A much more abundant neighbour one base away suggests this may be a read error. The rearrangement joins TRBV6-5 to TRBJ1-1; D remains unclear. The V and J ends lost 1 base and 2 bases respectively, with 11 bases between them. CDR1 is MNHEY, CDR2 SVGAGI, per germline. This CDR3 has 15 amino acids. In DNA, the CDR3 is TGTGCCAGCAGTTACTGTTCCCGCGGAAACACTGAAGCTTTCTTT. Protein: CASSYCSRGNTEAFF.

As concerns this clonotype: Since a much larger clone is just one base distant, this may be a read error. The J gene is TRBJ2-2, the V gene TRBV4-1, with D tentatively TRBD1 or TRBD2 (5 bases each). The germline CDR1 and CDR2 sequences are MGHRA and YSYEKL. The CDR3 has 20 residues. The CDR3 sequence is CASSEGDGRLMMGNTGALFF. As DNA, the CDR3 is TGCGCCAGCAGCGAAGGGGACGGAAGACTGATGATGGGGAACACCGGGGCGCTGTTTTTT.

This chain connects TRBV27 to TRBJ2-6; 8 bases fit TRBD1. After removal of 5 bases from V and 0 bases from J, the junction contained 12 bases not matched to a gene. This CDR3 has 19 amino acids. Germline-derived CDR1 and CDR2 are MNHEY and SMNVEV (reference sequence). The CDR3 region has the DNA TGTGCCAGCAGTCCCTGGACCGGGACAGGTCCCTCTGGGGCCAACGTCCTGACTTTC. Its translation is CASSPWTGTGPSGANVLTF.

This clonotype was seen many times. The genes are TRBV4-3 and TRBJ2-1; D remains unclear. The length of the CDR3 is 14 residues. CDR1 and CDR2 from the germline V gene are LGHNA and YSLEER. V was shortened by 4 bases and J by 8 bases, with 15 bases between the two germline ends. The CDR3 DNA sequence: TGCGCCAGCAGCCCCGAGGCGTCTTGGTATGAGCAGTTCTTC. Its translation: CASSPEASWYEQFF.

This chain connects TRBV18 to TRBJ2-2, with TRBD2 identical over 7 bases. Losses at the gene ends were 0 bases for V and 4 bases for J; bases not matched to a gene: 2. Germline V lookup: CDR1 KGHSH, CDR2 LQKENI. CDR3 length: 15 residues. CDR3: CASSPPGTTTGELFF. Here the CDR3 DNA reads TGTGCCAGCTCACCACCAGGGACTACCACCGGGGAGCTGTTTTTT.

Ten or more counts support this clonotype. The chain couples TRBV19 to TRBJ2-2, with TRBD2 identical over 10 bases. The germline gives CDR1 LNHDA, CDR2 SQIVND (reference sequence). Unmatched junction bases numbered 5, after V lost 8 bases and J lost 2 bases. The CDR3 runs to 15 residues. The CDR3 nucleotides read TGTGCCAGTCAAAGACTAGCGGGTAACACCGGGGAGCTGTTTTTT. Translation gives CASQRLAGNTGELFF.